Listed below are T cell receptor beta chains from one sample, sequenced in a study of blood T cell repertoires in COVID-19. Assay used: immunoSEQ multiplex PCR; TCRdb lists only in-frame clones, some missing. The sample shows 130,000 to 150,000 clones, about four fifths of them seen only once. The sequencing sample was made of peripheral blood. Receptor source: a woman between 65 and 79 years old with COVID-19, enrolled during active disease. Both conserved end residues are part of each CDR3. D genes are given only for firm matches. The size entry is marked missing in some rows and otherwise reads once, few, many or a size class.

clone size | J gene | V gene | D gene | CDR3 DNA | CDR3 protein
once | TRBJ2-1 | TRBV30 | TRBD2 | TGTGCCTGGAGGACCCTTGACGGGGGGGCTCAGTACAATGAGCAGTTCTTC | CAWRTLDGGAQYNEQFF
- | TRBJ1-1 | TRBV30 | - | TGTGCCTGGAGTGTAAGTTTGCAGATTGAAGCTTTCTTT | CAWSVSLQIEAFF
many | TRBJ1-2 | TRBV19 | - | TGTGCCAGCGCGACTTTGGCGGGCAGCTTTAACTATGGCTACACCTTC | CASATLAGSFNYGYTF
- | TRBJ2-7 | TRBV4-2 | TRBD1 | TGTGCCAGCAGCCTTACCGGGACAGGGGCGGGTGAGCAGTACTTC | CASSLTGTGAGEQYF
- | TRBJ1-1 | TRBV6-6 | - | TGTGCCAGCAACACACCGGGATTGAGCACTGAAGCTTTCTTT | CASNTPGLSTEAFF
- | TRBJ2-1 | TRBV6-4 | - | TGTGCCAGCAGTGACTCACCCGGGGATAATGAGCAGTTCTTC | CASSDSPGDNEQFF
- | TRBJ1-2 | TRBV10-3 | - | TGTGCCATCGCGCAAACCCTGGTAAATTACACCTTC | CAIAQTLVNYTF
- | TRBJ2-1 | TRBV7-2 | TRBD2 | TGTGCCAGCAGCGCCATAACTAGCGGGGGCAACAATGAGCAGTTCTTC | CASSAITSGGNNEQFF
few | TRBJ1-5 | TRBV28 | TRBD1 | TGTGCCAGCATTACAGGGGACGGCAATCAGCCCCAGCATTTT | CASITGDGNQPQHF
- | TRBJ2-6 | TRBV7-9 | TRBD1 | TGTGCCAGCAGCGTCCCAGGGGGCACAGGGGCCAACGTCCTGACTTTC | CASSVPGGTGANVLTF
- | TRBJ1-2 | TRBV3-1/TRBV3-2 | - | TGTGCCAGCAGCCAATTACAGGTGAACTATGGCTACACCTTC | CASSQLQVNYGYTF
once | TRBJ1-2 | TRBV15 | TRBD1 | TGTGCCACCAGCAGAGATCCAGACAGGGGCGTGTTTTATGGCTACACCTTC | CATSRDPDRGVFYGYTF
- | TRBJ2-7 | TRBV3-1/TRBV3-2 | TRBD1 | TGTGCCAGCAGCCAAGAGGGGGACAGCCCCAGCTTC | CASSQEGDSPSF
- | TRBJ1-2 | TRBV4-2 | - | TGTGCCAGCAGCCAAGGTGGCAGCTATGGCTACACCTTC | CASSQGGSYGYTF
- | TRBJ1-5 | TRBV2 | TRBD1 | TGTGCCAGCCGGACAGGGGCCGGGAGTGGGAATCAGCCCCAGCATTTT | CASRTGAGSGNQPQHF
- | TRBJ2-7 | TRBV3-1/TRBV3-2 | - | TGTGCCAGCAGCCGAAGGGGAACCTACGAGCAGTACTTC | CASSRRGTYEQYF
- | TRBJ1-5 | TRBV4-2 | - | TGTGCCAGCAGCCAAGATGGGGGGGAGAATCAGCCCCAGCATTTT | CASSQDGGENQPQHF
- | TRBJ1-1 | TRBV3-1/TRBV3-2 | TRBD1 | TGTGCCAGCAGCCAGGGGGACAGGGGCCTCCGCTTCTTT | CASSQGDRGLRFF
- | TRBJ1-2 | TRBV3-1/TRBV3-2 | TRBD1 | TGTGCCAGCAGCCGACAGGGGGTAGGCTATGGCTACACCTTC | CASSRQGVGYGYTF
- | TRBJ1-3 | TRBV11-2 | - | TGTGCCAGCAGCTTACTGTTCGGGAACACCATATATTTT | CASSLLFGNTIYF
- | TRBJ2-4 | TRBV3-1/TRBV3-2 | TRBD2 | TGTGCCAGCAGCCGGGGGGGGGAAGACATTCAGTACTTC | CASSRGGEDIQYF